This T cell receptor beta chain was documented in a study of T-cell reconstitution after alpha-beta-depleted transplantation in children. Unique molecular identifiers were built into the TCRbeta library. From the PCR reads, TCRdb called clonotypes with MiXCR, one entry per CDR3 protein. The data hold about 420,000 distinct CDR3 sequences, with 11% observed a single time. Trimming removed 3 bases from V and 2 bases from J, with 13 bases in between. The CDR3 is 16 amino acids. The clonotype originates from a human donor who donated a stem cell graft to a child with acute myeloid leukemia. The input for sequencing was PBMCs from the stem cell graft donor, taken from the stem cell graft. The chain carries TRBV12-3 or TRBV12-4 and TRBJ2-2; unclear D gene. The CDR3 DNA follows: TGTGCCAGCAGTTTCCTTGCGGAAGCAAACACCGGGGAGCTGTTTTTT. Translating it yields CASSFLAEANTGELFF.